This TCR beta chain was sequenced during a study of CD8 T cells in ankylosing spondylitis. Study-wide results and limits: What appeared characteristic of ankylosing spondylitis blood was a TCR beta motif of several highly homologous variants. Prior work had noted some motif variants in reactive arthritis blood and synovial fluid. Reportedly, disease-linked clones are significantly enriched in ankylosing spondylitis patients' matched synovial fluid. Within peripheral blood, clones linked to disease were CD8+ and relatively rare.

This clonotype was observed many times. What it binds is not known. Per germline, CDR1 SGHVS and CDR2 FNYEAQ. The junction had 6 bases not matched to a gene; V was cut back by 4 bases and J by 7 bases. The CDR3 runs 13 residues. Using quantitative 5'-RACE with molecular barcodes, the authors made TCR beta libraries. One entry per CDR3 protein, called by TCRdb with MiXCR from the 5' RACE reads. The table shows a few hundred thousand distinct CDR3 sequences, with 7% to 8% occurring only once. This clonotype was obtained from a male donor with ankylosing spondylitis. Source material: blood, either unsorted or a sorted T cell fraction (not recorded which). This chain joins TRBV7-6 and TRBJ1-1; 7 bases match TRBD1. The CDR3 sequence is CASSSSTGLEAFF. The CDR3 nucleotides are TGTGCCAGCAGCTCATCGACAGGGCTTGAAGCTTTCTTT.